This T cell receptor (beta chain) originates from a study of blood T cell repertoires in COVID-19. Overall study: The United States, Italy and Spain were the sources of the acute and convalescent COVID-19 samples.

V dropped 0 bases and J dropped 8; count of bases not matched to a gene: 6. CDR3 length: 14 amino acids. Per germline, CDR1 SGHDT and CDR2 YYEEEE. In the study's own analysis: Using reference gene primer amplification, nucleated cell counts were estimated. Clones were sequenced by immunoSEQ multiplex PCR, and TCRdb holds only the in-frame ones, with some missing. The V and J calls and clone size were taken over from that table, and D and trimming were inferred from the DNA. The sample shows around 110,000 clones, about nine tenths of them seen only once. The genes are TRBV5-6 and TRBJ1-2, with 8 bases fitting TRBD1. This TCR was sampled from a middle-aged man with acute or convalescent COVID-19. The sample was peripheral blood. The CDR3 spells CASSLVQGAEGYTF. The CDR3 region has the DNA TGTGCCAGCAGCTTGGTGCAGGGGGCGGAGGGCTACACCTTC.